The entry below gives a single T cell receptor (beta chain) sequence along with its context. As yet, its antigen is unknown. Most PBMC samples had 450 to 500 ng input DNA in six replicates. The table came from immunoSEQ multiplex PCR; TCRdb's copy has only in-frame clones and leaves some out. The data show about 13,000 clones, about 74% seen once. This CDR3 spans 10 amino acids. The germline V gene encodes CDR1 MNHNY and CDR2 SVGAGI (reference sequence). V was shortened by 5 bases and J by 5 bases, with 1 base between the two germline ends. Described time point: after neoadjuvant nivolumab, at surgical resection. The sample comes from a study of neoadjuvant anti-PD-1 for oral cavity cancer. Study background: Nivolumab at 3 mg/kg was mostly given biweekly, three to four doses, pre-surgery. Around day 43, patients without progression received a fourth nivolumab dose before surgery. Notes on the study in general: Higher pretreatment Treg/Th17 ratios tracked higher pretreatment blood clonality.

This clonotype originated in a person aged 40 to 85 with oral cavity squamous cell carcinoma. The chain uses TRBV6-6 and TRBJ2-1; D unclear. Material: PBMCs, obtained after nivolumab (anti-PD-1) treatment. This CDR3 reads CASSHNEQFF. As DNA, the CDR3 is TGTGCCAGCAGTCACAATGAGCAGTTCTTC.